The clone carrying this T cell receptor (beta chain) appeared a few times. The data belong to a study of T cells in Graves' hyperthyroidism and ophthalmopathy. Study in general: Specimen type is peripheral blood, collected at initial diagnosis prior to any treatment.

An absence of ophthalmopathy progression within 18 months meant stable Graves' hyperthyroidism. Amplified regions were TCR beta CDR3 sequences from RNA transcripts. First-round RT-PCR targeting the TCR CDR3 was performed with the HTBI primer set. TCRdb passed the multiplex PCR reads through MiXCR, listing each CDR3 protein once. The sample holds around 520,000 distinct CDR3 sequences, around 13% seen once. The CDR3 is 15 residues long. The V end lost 6 bases, the J end lost 2 bases, and 17 bases lay between the germline ends. The germline V gene encodes CDR1 SGHRS and CDR2 YFSETQ. The clonotype was recovered from a woman in her thirties or forties with Graves' hyperthyroidism. The chain recombines TRBV5-1 with TRBJ2-5; D possibly corresponds to TRBD2 (6 bases). What was sequenced was blood. DNA of the CDR3: TGCGCCAGCACCACCCATGGGGGGAGGCAAGAGACCCAGTACTTC. This codes for CASTTHGGRQETQYF.